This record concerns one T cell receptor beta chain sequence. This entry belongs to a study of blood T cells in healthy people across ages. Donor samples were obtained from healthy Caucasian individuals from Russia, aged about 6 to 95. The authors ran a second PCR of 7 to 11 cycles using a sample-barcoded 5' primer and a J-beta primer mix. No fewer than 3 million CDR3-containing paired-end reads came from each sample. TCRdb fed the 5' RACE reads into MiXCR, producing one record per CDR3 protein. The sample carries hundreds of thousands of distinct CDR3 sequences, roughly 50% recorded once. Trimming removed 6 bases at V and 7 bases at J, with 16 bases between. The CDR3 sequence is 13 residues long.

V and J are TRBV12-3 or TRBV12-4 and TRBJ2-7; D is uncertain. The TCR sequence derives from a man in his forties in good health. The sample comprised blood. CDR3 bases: TGTGCCAGCAGGCGTATATGGGATGGGGAGCAGTACTTC. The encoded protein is CASRRIWDGEQYF.